The T cell receptor (beta chain) described here comes from a study of cytomegalovirus exposure and HLA in healthy donors. Study findings and constraints: A classifier reportedly called cytomegalovirus status with high sensitivity and specificity.

Concerning this clone: The target antigen is unknown.

Primers for the PCR totalled 60 Vbeta and 13 Jbeta. The data were produced by immunoSEQ multiplex PCR, yet TCRdb's version contains in-frame clones alone and is incomplete. The table lists around 100,000 clones, around 74% of them singletons. The clonotype comes from a male donor in good health and CMV-seropositive. The sample was PBMCs.

CDR3 DNA: TGTGCCAGCAGCTGGGCCCCGGGACAGGGGAATGAAAAACTGTTTTTT. Protein product: CASSWAPGQGNEKLFF. The chain couples TRBV7-2 to TRBJ1-4; 10 bases are shared with TRBD1. The CDR3 spans 16 residues. Per germline, CDR1 SGHTA and CDR2 FQGNSA. V gave up 4 bases and J gave up 5 bases; unmatched junction bases: 7.